The 26 T cell receptor beta chains presented below share a single source sample, sequenced in a study of blood T cell repertoires in COVID-19. Generated by immunoSEQ multiplex PCR, the TCRdb table keeps only in-frame clones and is missing some. The table includes about 220,000 clones, about 90% detected once. The sample consisted of peripheral blood. The receptors were sampled from a man aged 35 to 55 with active or convalescent COVID-19.

This clone has a handful of counts. This sequence joins TRBV5-1 and TRBJ2-7; maybe TRBD2 (5 bases). Germline V CDR1 and CDR2: SGHRS, YFSETQ. V dropped 2 bases and J dropped 1 base, with 10 bases sitting between them. This CDR3 spans 14 amino acids. CDR3 amino acids: CASSFEGTSYEQYF. CDR3 DNA sequence: TGCGCCAGCAGCTTCGAGGGCACATCCTACGAGCAGTACTTC.

The CDR3 sequence: CSAWTGTYNEQFF. CDR3 nucleotides: TGCAGCGCTTGGACAGGGACTTACAATGAGCAGTTCTTC. The genes are TRBV29-1 and TRBJ2-1, with 8 bases that match TRBD1. The V gene end was trimmed by 7 bases and the J gene end by 4 bases; junction bases not matched to a gene: 6. This CDR3 has 13 amino acids. Germline lookup yields CDR1 SQVTM and CDR2 ANQGSEA.

This sequence joins TRBV11-2 and TRBJ1-6, with TRBD1 as a possible D gene (5 bases). Germline CDR1 SGHAT, CDR2 FQNNGV. V lost 5 bases, J lost 10 bases, and 12 bases lay in between. The CDR3 is 13 residues long. The CDR3 spells CASSPDIGSPLHF. Written as DNA, the CDR3 is TGTGCCAGCAGCCCGGACATAGGATCACCCCTCCACTTT. The complete variable domain, with remaining parts taken from reference TRBV11-2 and TRBJ1-6, reads EAGVAQSPRYKIIEKRQSVAFWCNPISGHATLYWYQQILGQGPKLLIQFQNNGVVDDSQLPKDRFSAERLKGVDSTLKIQPAKLEDSAVYLCASSPDIGSPLHFGNGTRLTVT.

The chain has TRBV5-8 and TRBJ1-2; 8 positions match TRBD1. The CDR3 spans 17 residues. Germline assignment: CDR1 SGHTS and CDR2 YDEGEE. V gave up 4 bases and J gave up 0 bases; unmatched junction bases: 11. Here the CDR3 DNA reads TGTGCCAGCAGCCAACACAGCCGGGACAGGTCTAACTATGGCTACACCTTC. It is translated as CASSQHSRDRSNYGYTF. Full variable domain (outside the CDR3, taken from reference TRBV5-8 and TRBJ1-2): EAGVTQSPTHLIKTRGQQATLRCSPISGHTSVYWYQQALGLGLQFLLWYDEGEERNRGNFPPRFSGRQFPNYSSELNVNALELEDSALYLCASSQHSRDRSNYGYTFGSGTRLTVV.

The chain couples TRBV5-4 to TRBJ1-4; no clear D. Trimming removed 0 bases from V and 8 bases from J, with 11 bases in between. CDR3 length: 14 residues. The germline CDR1 and CDR2 sequences are SGHNT and YYREEE (reference sequence). DNA of the CDR3: TGTGCCAGCAGCTTGGGCACGGCGAGGGAAAAACTGTTTTTT. Translating gives CASSLGTAREKLFF. The full variable domain, rest sourced from reference TRBV5-4 and TRBJ1-4, is ETGVTQSPTHLIKTRGQQVTLRCSSQSGHNTVSWYQQALGQGPQFIFQYYREEENGRGNFPPRFSGLQFPNYSSELNVNALELDDSALYLCASSLGTAREKLFFGSGTQLSVL.

The rearrangement links TRBV19 to TRBJ1-2, with 8 positions matching TRBD1. The V gene's germline CDR1 is LNHDA and CDR2 SQIVND (reference sequence). The CDR3 is 13 residues long. J gave up 12 bases and V 3 bases, and 9 bases lay outside the gene matches. The CDR3 loop reads CASSIQGALSDTF. CDR3 DNA: TGTGCCAGTAGTATCCAGGGGGCTCTTTCGGACACCTTC.

The rearrangement links TRBV5-1 to TRBJ2-3; TRBD2 aligns across 8 bases. The CDR3 contains 15 residues. J was trimmed by 1 base and V by 1 base; bases with no gene match: 2. Per the germline V gene, CDR1 is SGHRS and CDR2 is YFSETQ. This CDR3 is CASSLLTSGTDTQYF. The CDR3 region has the DNA TGCGCCAGCAGCTTGTTGACTAGCGGCACAGATACGCAGTATTTT. The full variable domain, rest sourced from reference TRBV5-1 and TRBJ2-3, is KAGVTQTPRYLIKTRGQQVTLSCSPISGHRSVSWYQQTPGQGLQFLFEYFSETQRNKGNFPGRFSGRQFSNSRSEMNVSTLELGDSALYLCASSLLTSGTDTQYFGPGTRLTVL.

V gene TRBV5-1 combines with J gene TRBJ1-6; 10 positions agree with TRBD1. Trimming removed 4 bases from V and 6 bases from J; junction bases left unmatched: 7. Germline lookup yields CDR1 SGHRS and CDR2 YFSETQ. The CDR3 extends over 16 amino acids. Written as DNA, the CDR3 is TGCGCCAGCAGCCCCGGACAGGGGGTGGTTAATTCACCCCTCCACTTT. Translated: CASSPGQGVVNSPLHF. The variable domain in full, with the rest retrieved from reference TRBV5-1 and TRBJ1-6, is KAGVTQTPRYLIKTRGQQVTLSCSPISGHRSVSWYQQTPGQGLQFLFEYFSETQRNKGNFPGRFSGRQFSNSRSEMNVSTLELGDSALYLCASSPGQGVVNSPLHFGNGTRLTVT.

The CDR3 coding sequence is TGTGCCAGCAGCCATTACGTCGGAGTTCAGCCCCAGCATTTT. Residues: CASSHYVGVQPQHF. V usage is TRBV28 and J usage is TRBJ1-5; D gene uncertain. With 6 bases removed from V and 6 bases from J, the gap between germline ends came to 15 bases. The CDR3 loop spans 14 amino acids. Germline CDR1 MDHEN, CDR2 SYDVKM.

The rearrangement links TRBV4-1 to TRBJ1-6; 8 bases map to TRBD1. J lost 4 bases, V lost 0 bases, and 2 bases had no gene match. The CDR3 sequence is 16 residues long. Germline CDR1 MGHRA, CDR2 YSYEKL. The CDR3 DNA reads as TGCGCCAGCAGCCAAGATGACAGGGGTTATAATTCACCCCTCCACTTT. It yields the protein CASSQDDRGYNSPLHF.

The V and J genes are TRBV28 and TRBJ1-5; 8 positions match TRBD1. Germline V gives CDR1 MDHEN, CDR2 SYDVKM. The CDR3 runs 17 residues. Trimming at V came to 5 bases and at J to 6 bases, leaving 15 bases not matched to a gene. CDR3 in DNA: TGTGCCAGCAGTCCCCCAAAACCGGACAGGGAGGCTCAGCCCCAGCATTTT. Residues: CASSPPKPDREAQPQHF.

This clone was found once. The rearrangement joins TRBV4-1 to TRBJ2-3, with D perhaps TRBD2 (5 bases). V was cut by 0 bases and J by 2 bases, with 9 bases left in between. The CDR3 totals 15 residues. Germline CDR1 and CDR2: MGHRA and YSYEKL. CDR3 loop: CASSQEVRDTDTQYF. CDR3 DNA sequence: TGCGCCAGCAGCCAAGAAGTCCGGGACACAGATACGCAGTATTTT.

This chain uses TRBV27 with TRBJ1-4; 8 bases line up with TRBD1. Germline trimming cut 10 bases from V and 2 bases from J; bases unmatched to any gene: 15. This CDR3 comprises 17 residues. Germline CDR1 and CDR2: MNHEY and SMNVEV (reference sequence). CDR3 protein: CATRDRGSPRTNEKLFF. As DNA, the CDR3 is TGTGCCACCCGAGACAGGGGATCACCTCGGACTAATGAAAAACTGTTTTTT.

The genes are TRBV7-9 and TRBJ2-7, with D perhaps matching TRBD2 (6 bases). Trimming took off 3 bases at V and 2 bases at J, with 14 bases between the two ends. The length of the CDR3 is 15 residues. The germline V gene encodes CDR1 SEHNR and CDR2 FQNEAQ (reference sequence). CDR3 in amino acids: CASSLGGTETYEQYF. In DNA, the CDR3 is TGTGCCAGCAGCTTGGGCGGGACGGAGACCTACGAGCAGTACTTC.

V and J are TRBV4-2 and TRBJ2-3; TRBD2 agrees at 8 bases. CDR3 size: 15 residues. Unmatched junction bases numbered 5, after V lost 3 bases and J lost 3 bases. Germline V gives CDR1 LGHNA, CDR2 YNFKEQ. Here the CDR3 reads CASSQEGLETDTQYF. The CDR3 DNA reads as TGTGCCAGCAGCCAGGAGGGACTAGAAACAGATACGCAGTATTTT.

The chain is built from TRBV27 and TRBJ1-1, with 8 nucleotides matching TRBD1. V dropped 3 bases and J dropped 8; count of bases not matched to a gene: 11. The germline V gene encodes CDR1 MNHEY and CDR2 SMNVEV (reference sequence). The CDR3 is made up of 15 amino acids. CDR3 protein: CASSLVGQGQPEAFF. The CDR3 DNA is TGTGCCAGCAGTTTGGTAGGACAGGGACAACCCGAAGCTTTCTTT.

In this sample, this clone turned up once. This CDR3 reads CASKSAAPNYEQYF. The CDR3, as DNA: TGTGCCAGCAAAAGCGCAGCCCCCAATTACGAGCAGTACTTC. The chain has TRBV7-9 and TRBJ2-7; no reliable D call. Germline V gives CDR1 SEHNR, CDR2 FQNEAQ (reference sequence). The length of the CDR3 is 14 residues. V was pared by 7 bases and J by 4 bases, with 17 bases between.

V and J are TRBV19 and TRBJ1-5; D gene unclear. Trimming pared 6 bases from V and 4 bases from J, leaving 13 bases between. The CDR3 consists of 14 residues. Germline V gives CDR1 LNHDA, CDR2 SQIVND (reference sequence). The CDR3 coding sequence is TGTGCCAGTAGCCCTAGCAGTGGGAATCAGCCCCAGCATTTT. Translated, it gives CASSPSSGNQPQHF. Drawing the rest from reference TRBV19 and TRBJ1-5, the complete variable domain is DGGITQSPKYLFRKEGQNVTLSCEQNLNHDAMYWYRQDPGQGLRLIYYSQIVNDFQKGDIAEGYSVSREKKESFPLTVTSAQKNPTAFYLCASSPSSGNQPQHFGDGTRLSIL.

The J gene is TRBJ2-1, the V gene TRBV28; tentatively, D is TRBD1 (5 bases). V lost 6 bases, J lost 9 bases, and 15 bases lay in between. This CDR3 has 13 residues. The germline gives CDR1 MDHEN, CDR2 SYDVKM. Written as DNA, the CDR3 is TGTGCCAGCAGCCCATTACAGGTTTTTGAGCAGTTCTTC. Its translation: CASSPLQVFEQFF. Full variable domain (outside the CDR3, taken from reference TRBV28 and TRBJ2-1): DVKVTQSSRYLVKRTGEKVFLECVQDMDHENMFWYRQDPGLGLRLIYFSYDVKMKEKGDIPEGYSVSREKKERFSLILESASTNQTSMYLCASSPLQVFEQFFGPGTRLTVL.

Concerning this clone: At the DNA level, this CDR3 is encoded by other sequences in the same sample as well. The genes are TRBV18 and TRBJ2-1, with 7 bases lining up with TRBD1. Germline V gene lookup returns CDR1 KGHSH and CDR2 LQKENI. The V gene end was trimmed by 6 bases and the J gene end by 5 bases; junction bases not matched to a gene: 7. The CDR3 totals 14 residues. CDR3 sequence reads: CASSPRTGDNEQFF. CDR3 sequence (DNA): TGTGCCAGCTCGCCTAGGACAGGAGACAATGAGCAGTTCTTC. The full variable domain, in which reference TRBV18 and TRBJ2-1 provide the parts outside the CDR3, is NAGVMQNPRHLVRRRGQEARLRCSPMKGHSHVYWYRQLPEEGLKFMVYLQKENIIDESGMPKERFSAEFPKEGPSILRIQQVVRGDSAAYFCASSPRTGDNEQFFGPGTRLTVL.

A single count supports this clone. The chain employs TRBV7-8 and TRBJ1-1; tentatively, D is TRBD1 (6 bases). V shed 5 bases and J shed 7 bases, with 11 bases lying between them. The CDR3 contains 12 residues. Per the germline V gene, CDR1 is SGHVS and CDR2 is FQNEAQ. This CDR3 reads CASSQGGSEAFF. The CDR3 bases are TGTGCCAGCAGCCAAGGGGGTAGTGAAGCTTTCTTT.

At least ten counts were recorded for this clone. This chain joins TRBV7-3 and TRBJ1-1, with TRBD1 identical over 8 bases. This CDR3 has 14 amino acids. From germline, CDR1 is SGHTA and CDR2 FQGTGA. V shed 2 bases, J shed 7 bases, and the junction held 6 bases outside the gene matches. Here the CDR3 reads CASSLRGGTGEAFF. The DNA for the CDR3 is TGTGCCAGCAGCTTACGAGGCGGGACAGGTGAAGCTTTCTTT. Looking up the rest from reference TRBV7-3 and TRBJ1-1 gives the full variable domain: GAGVSQTPSNKVTEKGKYVELRCDPISGHTALYWYRQSLGQGPEFLIYFQGTGAADDSGLPNDRFFAVRPEGSVSTLKIQRTERGDSAVYLCASSLRGGTGEAFFGQGTRLTVV.

A single count supports this clone. The chain employs TRBV19 and TRBJ1-6; D remains ambiguous. The V gene lost 4 bases and the J gene lost 6 bases, with 13 bases spanning the gap. The germline V gene has CDR1 LNHDA and CDR2 SQIVND (reference sequence). The CDR3 extends over 15 amino acids. The CDR3 DNA follows: TGTGCCAGTAGTAAGTGGAGCGAAGTTAATTCACCCCTCCACTTT. Translating it yields CASSKWSEVNSPLHF.

This chain uses TRBV30 with TRBJ2-1; D perhaps matches TRBD1 (5 bases). Trimming removed 0 bases at V and 7 bases at J, with 16 bases between. Germline V CDR1 and CDR2: GTSNPN, SVGIG (reference sequence). This CDR3 region has 15 residues. The CDR3 sequence is CAWSVPGKFVNEQFF. CDR3 DNA sequence: TGTGCCTGGAGTGTCCCAGGGAAGTTTGTAAATGAGCAGTTCTTC. The full variable domain, its missing parts supplied by reference TRBV30 and TRBJ2-1, is SQTIHQWPATLVQPVGSPLSLECTVEGTSNPNLYWYRQAAGRGLQLLFYSVGIGQISSEVPQNLSASRPQDRQFILSSKKLLLSDSGFYLCAWSVPGKFVNEQFFGPGTRLTVL.

The genes are TRBV30 and TRBJ2-1; a possible D gene is TRBD2 (6 bases). Germline loops: CDR1 GTSNPN, CDR2 SVGIG (reference sequence). The germline V and J ends were trimmed by 2 bases and 0 bases, with 11 bases remaining between them. This CDR3 is 15 amino acids long. The CDR3 region is CAWSRGLSSYNEQFF. CDR3 coding DNA: TGTGCCTGGAGTCGAGGACTAAGCTCCTACAATGAGCAGTTCTTC.

The chain recombines TRBV7-5 with TRBJ1-4. TRBV7-5 is given as a pseudogene. CDR3 length: 14 residues. The CDR3 sequence is CVRSARVVNEKLFF. The CDR3 DNA reads as TGTGTCAGAAGCGCCCGGGTCGTTAATGAAAAACTGTTTTTT.